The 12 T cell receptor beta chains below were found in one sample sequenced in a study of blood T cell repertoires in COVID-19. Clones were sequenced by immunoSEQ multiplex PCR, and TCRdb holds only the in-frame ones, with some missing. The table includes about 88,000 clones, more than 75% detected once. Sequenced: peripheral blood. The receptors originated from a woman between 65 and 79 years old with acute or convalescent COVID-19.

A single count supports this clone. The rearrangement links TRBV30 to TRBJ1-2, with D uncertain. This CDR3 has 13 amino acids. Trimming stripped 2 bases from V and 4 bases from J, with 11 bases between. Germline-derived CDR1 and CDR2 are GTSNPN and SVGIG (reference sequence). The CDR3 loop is CAWSQNRGYGYTF. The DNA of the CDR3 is TGTGCCTGGAGTCAGAACCGGGGCTATGGCTACACCTTC. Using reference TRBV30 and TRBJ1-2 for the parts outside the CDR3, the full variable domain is SQTIHQWPATLVQPVGSPLSLECTVEGTSNPNLYWYRQAAGRGLQLLFYSVGIGQISSEVPQNLSASRPQDRQFILSSKKLLLSDSGFYLCAWSQNRGYGYTFGSGTRLTVV.

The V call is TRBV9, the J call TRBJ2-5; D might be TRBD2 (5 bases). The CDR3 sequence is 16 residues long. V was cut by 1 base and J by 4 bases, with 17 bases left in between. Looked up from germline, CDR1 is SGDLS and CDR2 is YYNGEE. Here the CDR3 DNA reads TGTGCCAGCAGCGTATCATCACTAGGTGGTATAGAGACCCAGTACTTC. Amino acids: CASSVSSLGGIETQYF.

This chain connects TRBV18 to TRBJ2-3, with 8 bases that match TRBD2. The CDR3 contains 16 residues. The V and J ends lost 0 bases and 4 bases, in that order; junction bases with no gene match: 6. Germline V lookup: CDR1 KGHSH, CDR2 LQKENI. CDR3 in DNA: TGTGCCAGCTCACCACCGTCCGGGAGGGGGGCAGATACGCAGTATTTT. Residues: CASSPPSGRGADTQYF.

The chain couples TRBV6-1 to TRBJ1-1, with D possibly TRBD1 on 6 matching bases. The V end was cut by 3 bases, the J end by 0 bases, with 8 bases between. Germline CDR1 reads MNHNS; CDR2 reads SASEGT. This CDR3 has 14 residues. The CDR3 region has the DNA TGTGCCAGCAGTGAGGGACACCTGAACACTGAAGCTTTCTTT. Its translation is CASSEGHLNTEAFF.

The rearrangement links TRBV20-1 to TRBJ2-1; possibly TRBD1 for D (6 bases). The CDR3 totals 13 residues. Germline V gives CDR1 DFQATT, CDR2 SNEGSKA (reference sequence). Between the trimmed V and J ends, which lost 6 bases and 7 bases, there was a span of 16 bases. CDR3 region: CSASTQGLNEQFF. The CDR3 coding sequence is TGCAGTGCGAGTACTCAGGGGTTGAATGAGCAGTTCTTC.

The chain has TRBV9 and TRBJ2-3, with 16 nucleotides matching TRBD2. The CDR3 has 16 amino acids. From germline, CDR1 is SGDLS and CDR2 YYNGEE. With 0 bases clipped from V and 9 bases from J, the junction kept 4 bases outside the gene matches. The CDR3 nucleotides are TGTGCCAGCAGCGTAGGGGGACTAGCGGGAGGGTGGACGCAGTATTTT. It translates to CASSVGGLAGGWTQYF.

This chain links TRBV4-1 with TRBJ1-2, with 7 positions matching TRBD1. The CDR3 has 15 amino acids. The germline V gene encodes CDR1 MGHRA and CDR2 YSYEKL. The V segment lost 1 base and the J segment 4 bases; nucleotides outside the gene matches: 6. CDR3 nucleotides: TGCGCCAGCAGCCAAGGACAGGGACCCGCCTATGGCTACACCTTC. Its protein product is CASSQGQGPAYGYTF.

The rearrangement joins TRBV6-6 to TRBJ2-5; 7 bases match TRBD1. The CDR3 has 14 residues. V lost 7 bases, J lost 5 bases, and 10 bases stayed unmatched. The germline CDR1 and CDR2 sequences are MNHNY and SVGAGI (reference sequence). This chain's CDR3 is CASTQQGFRETQYF. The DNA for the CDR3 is TGTGCCAGCACCCAACAGGGGTTTCGGGAGACCCAGTACTTC.

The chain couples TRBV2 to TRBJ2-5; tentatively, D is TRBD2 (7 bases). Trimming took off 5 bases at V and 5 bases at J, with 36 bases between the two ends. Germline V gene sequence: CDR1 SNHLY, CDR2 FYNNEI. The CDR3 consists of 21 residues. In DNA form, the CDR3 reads TGTGCCAGCAGTATACCTTGGGGCTTGGGTCTATCACGCGGGGGCCCTGAGACCCAGTACTTC. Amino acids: CASSIPWGLGLSRGGPETQYF. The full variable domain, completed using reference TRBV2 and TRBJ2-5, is EPEVTQTPSHQVTQMGQEVILRCVPISNHLYFYWYRQILGQKVEFLVSFYNNEISEKSEIFDDQFSVERPDGSNFTLKIRSTKLEDSAMYFCASSIPWGLGLSRGGPETQYFGPGTRLLVL.

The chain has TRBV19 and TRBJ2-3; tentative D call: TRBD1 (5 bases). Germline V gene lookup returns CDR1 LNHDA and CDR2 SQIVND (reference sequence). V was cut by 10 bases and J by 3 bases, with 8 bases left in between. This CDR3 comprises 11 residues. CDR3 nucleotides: TGTGCCACCAGACAGACAGATACGCAGTATTTT. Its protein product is CATRQTDTQYF. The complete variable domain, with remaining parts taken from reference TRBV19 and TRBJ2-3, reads DGGITQSPKYLFRKEGQNVTLSCEQNLNHDAMYWYRQDPGQGLRLIYYSQIVNDFQKGDIAEGYSVSREKKESFPLTVTSAQKNPTAFYLCATRQTDTQYFGPGTRLTVL.

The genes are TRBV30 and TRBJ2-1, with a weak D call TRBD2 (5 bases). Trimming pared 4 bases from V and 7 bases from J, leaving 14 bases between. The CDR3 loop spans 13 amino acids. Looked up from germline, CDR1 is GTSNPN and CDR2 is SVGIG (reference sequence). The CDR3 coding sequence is TGTGCCTGGATTTCGGGGAGCGTGAATGAGCAGTTCTTC. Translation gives CAWISGSVNEQFF. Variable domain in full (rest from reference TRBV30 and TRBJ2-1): SQTIHQWPATLVQPVGSPLSLECTVEGTSNPNLYWYRQAAGRGLQLLFYSVGIGQISSEVPQNLSASRPQDRQFILSSKKLLLSDSGFYLCAWISGSVNEQFFGPGTRLTVL.

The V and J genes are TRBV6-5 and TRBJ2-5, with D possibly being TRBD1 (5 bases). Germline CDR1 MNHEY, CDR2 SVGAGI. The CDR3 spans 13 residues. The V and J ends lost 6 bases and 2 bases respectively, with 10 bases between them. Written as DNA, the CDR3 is TGTGCCAGCAGCTCGACAGAACAAGAGACCCAGTACTTC. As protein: CASSSTEQETQYF.